The clone carrying this T cell receptor beta chain was counted ten times or more. The antigen is undetermined. Breast cancer patients provided tissue from their axillary draining lymph nodes. A single record per CDR3 protein comes from TCRdb applying MiXCR to the multiplex PCR reads. The sample lists around 130,000 distinct CDR3 sequences; 30% to 35% were seen once. The data originate from a study of breast tumors, draining lymph nodes, adjacent tissues. Study-wide findings and caveats: Luminal-like breast cancer showed significantly higher tumor–nontumor repertoire similarity than basal-like. Tumor TCR diversity was below lymph nodes but above nontumor tissue. That most tumor T cells come from lymph nodes remained unproven.

Trimming took 0 bases from V and 5 from J, leaving 14 bases between them. Germline CDR1 is SGHRS and CDR2 is YFSETQ. The CDR3 has 15 amino acids. Sequences were obtained from axillary lymph node tissue. This chain joins TRBV5-1 and TRBJ2-5; no clear D. The source of this sequence is a female donor with breast cancer. Some clones in this sample may be carry-over from other donors' samples. The CDR3 here is CASSLAMGLGETQYF. In DNA, the CDR3 is TGCGCCAGCAGCTTGGCGATGGGCCTGGGGGAGACCCAGTACTTC.